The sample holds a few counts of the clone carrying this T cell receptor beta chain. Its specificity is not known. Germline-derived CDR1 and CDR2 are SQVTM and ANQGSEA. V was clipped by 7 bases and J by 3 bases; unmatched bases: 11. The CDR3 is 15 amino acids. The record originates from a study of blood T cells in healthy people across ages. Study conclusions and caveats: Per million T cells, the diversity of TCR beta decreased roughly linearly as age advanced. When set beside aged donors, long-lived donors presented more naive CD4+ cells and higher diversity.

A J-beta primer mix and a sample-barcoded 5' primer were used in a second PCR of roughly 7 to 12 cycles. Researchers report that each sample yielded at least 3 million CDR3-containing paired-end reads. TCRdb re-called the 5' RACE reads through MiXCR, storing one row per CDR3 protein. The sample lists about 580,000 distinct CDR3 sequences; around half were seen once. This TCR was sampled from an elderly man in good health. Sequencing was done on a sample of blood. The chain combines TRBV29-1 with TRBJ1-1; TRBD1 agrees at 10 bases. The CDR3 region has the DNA TGCAGCGCCCGGGACAGGGGACCATTATACACTGAAGCTTTCTTT. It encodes CSARDRGPLYTEAFF.